Listed here are 27 T cell receptor beta chains from one sample, sequenced in a study of post-analysis software for immune sequencing data (dated by TCRdb to the mid-2010s). Receptors were amplified or captured by PCR. Instrument used: Illumina HiSeq 2500. To reduce PCR and sequencing biases, unique molecular identifiers were incorporated into the TCR beta cDNA libraries. TCRdb redid the processing of the public reads, applying fastp at Q25 and MiXCR, and retained in-frame beta chains. One record per CDR3 amino acid sequence lists the most common genes and DNA. The sample table holds a few hundred thousand distinct CDR3 sequences, of which around a third were seen once. The leading ten clones occupy less than 6% of the sample. Results the study describes overall, beyond this receptor: Patients showed significantly higher frequencies than controls for a handful of TRBV segments, among them TRBV5-6, TRBV5-1 and TRBV20-1.

Antigens for these TCRs are unknown. Sequenced material: blood. These receptors were collected from a girl under 18 with multiple sclerosis.

V is TRBV6-5 and J is TRBJ2-2; 10 nucleotides align to TRBD2. Trimming at V came to 7 bases and at J to 6 bases, leaving 8 bases not matched to a gene. From germline, CDR1 is MNHEY and CDR2 SVGAGI. The CDR3 runs 15 residues. The CDR3 here is CASTASGGLAGELFF. CDR3 DNA: TGTGCCAGCACGGCTAGCGGGGGCCTAGCCGGGGAGCTGTTTTTT.

The chain joins TRBV20-1 to TRBJ1-5; D perhaps matches TRBD1 (5 bases). V lost 6 bases and J 5 bases, leaving 14 bases between the germline ends. There are 13 residues in the CDR3. The germline V gene encodes CDR1 DFQATT and CDR2 SNEGSKA (reference sequence). The chain's CDR3 is CSASQGSDQPQHF. The CDR3 region has the DNA TGCAGTGCCTCCCAGGGTTCGGATCAGCCCCAGCATTTT.

The rearrangement uses TRBV7-2 and TRBJ2-7; D unclear. The CDR3 is 14 amino acids. The germline V and J ends were trimmed by 5 bases and 2 bases, with 13 bases remaining between them. Germline CDR1 SGHTA, CDR2 FQGNSA. The CDR3 DNA reads TGTGCCAGCAGCCCTTTAGGATACACCTACGAGCAGTACTTC. Translated, it gives CASSPLGYTYEQYF.

The rearrangement joins TRBV3-1 to TRBJ2-3; the D call may be TRBD1 or TRBD2 (5 bases each). The V end was cut by 4 bases, the J end by 1 base, with 9 bases between. This CDR3 comprises 14 residues. From germline, CDR1 is LGHDT and CDR2 YNNKEL (reference sequence). CDR3 region: CASSRDPGTDTQYF. Written as DNA, the CDR3 is TGTGCCAGCAGCCGGGACCCAGGCACAGATACGCAGTATTTT.

Only a few counts were recorded for this clonotype. This chain joins TRBV29-1 and TRBJ2-1; D may be TRBD2 (5 bases). The CDR3 consists of 14 residues. V lost 6 bases and J lost 4, with 16 bases in between. Germline CDR1 reads SQVTM; CDR2 reads ANQGSEA. Here the CDR3 reads CSVLPSTKYNEQFF. The CDR3 DNA is TGCAGCGTCCTACCTAGCACAAAGTACAATGAGCAGTTCTTC.

J is TRBJ2-7 and V is TRBV7-9; D is unresolved. Germline assignment: CDR1 SEHNR and CDR2 FQNEAQ (reference sequence). Trimming left V 1 base short and J 1 base short, with 14 bases between. The CDR3 consists of 16 residues. DNA of the CDR3: TGTGCCAGCAGCTTAGAGATGCTTGGAAAATCCTACGAGCAGTACTTC. As protein: CASSLEMLGKSYEQYF. Using reference TRBV7-9 and TRBJ2-7 for the parts outside the CDR3, the full variable domain is DTGVSQNPRHKITKRGQNVTFRCDPISEHNRLYWYRQTLGQGPEFLTYFQNEAQLEKSRLLSDRFSAERPKGSFSTLEIQRTEQGDSAMYLCASSLEMLGKSYEQYFGPGTRLTVT.

The CDR3 bases are TGCGCCAGCAGCCCGGAGTTACGACGTGGTAGTGAGCAGTTCTTC. Translation: CASSPELRRGSEQFF. The chain recombines TRBV5-1 with TRBJ2-1, with no clear D. CDR3 length: 15 residues. Germline CDR1 SGHRS, CDR2 YFSETQ. V was trimmed by 4 bases and J by 9 bases, leaving 20 bases between them.

The CDR3 region has the DNA TGTGCCAGCAGTCGAGAACTGGTCTACAATGAGCAGTTCTTC. Translated: CASSRELVYNEQFF. The chain employs TRBV6-5 and TRBJ2-1, with D unresolved. V gave up 5 bases and J gave up 3 bases, with 11 bases separating them. The germline V gene has CDR1 MNHEY and CDR2 SVGAGI. The CDR3 is made up of 14 amino acids.

This sequence joins TRBV12-3 or TRBV12-4 and TRBJ2-3; D is unresolved. V dropped 1 base and J dropped 1 base, with 9 bases sitting between them. This CDR3 has 15 residues. CDR3: CASSLETPGTDTQYF. CDR3 sequence (DNA): TGTGCCAGCAGTTTAGAAACCCCGGGCACAGATACGCAGTATTTT.

This chain links TRBV7-2 with TRBJ1-5; a weak D match, TRBD1 (6 bases). The CDR3 has 16 residues. Trimming pared 1 base from V and 2 bases from J, leaving 12 bases between. Per germline, CDR1 SGHTA and CDR2 FQGNSA. CDR3 region: CASSLDTGRGNQPQHF. CDR3 coding DNA: TGTGCCAGCAGCTTAGATACAGGGCGAGGCAATCAGCCCCAGCATTTT.

The genes are TRBV4-2 and TRBJ1-1; tentatively, D is TRBD1 (5 bases). Trimming removed 1 base from V and 4 bases from J, with 10 bases in between. The CDR3 is 14 residues long. The V gene's germline CDR1 is LGHNA and CDR2 YNFKEQ. The CDR3 coding sequence is TGTGCCAGCAGCCAAGGGGTGGGGGGCACTGAAGCTTTCTTT. It encodes CASSQGVGGTEAFF.

V is TRBV6-6 and J is TRBJ2-1; D unclear. The CDR3 is 15 amino acids. V was shortened by 11 bases and J by 5 bases, with 22 bases between the two germline ends. Germline CDR1 MNHNY, CDR2 SVGAGI (reference sequence). The CDR3 DNA sequence: TGTGCCGGCACTACGACGGCCGGGTTTAACAATGAGCAGTTCTTC. Protein sequence: CAGTTTAGFNNEQFF.

This chain links TRBV12-3 or TRBV12-4 with TRBJ2-3, with D hard to call. Trimming cost V 2 bases and J 1 base, with 10 bases left between them. The CDR3 spans 15 residues. The CDR3 bases are TGTGCCAGCAGTTTAATGTCGGCGGGCACAGATACGCAGTATTTT. Protein: CASSLMSAGTDTQYF.

The genes are TRBV20-1 and TRBJ1-1, with a possible D match to TRBD1 (6 bases). The V gene's germline CDR1 is DFQATT and CDR2 SNEGSKA (reference sequence). V was trimmed by 3 bases and J by 1 base, leaving 15 bases between them. The CDR3 covers 15 residues. The CDR3 DNA reads TGCAGTGCTAGGTGGATGGGGGCAGAGAACACTGAAGCTTTCTTT. Translated: CSARWMGAENTEAFF.

This clonotype was recorded a few times. V and J are TRBV7-3 and TRBJ1-2; 10 bases align to TRBD1. CDR3 length: 16 residues. The V gene end was trimmed by 0 bases and the J gene end by 5 bases; junction bases not matched to a gene: 6. Germline CDR1 and CDR2: SGHTA and FQGTGA. CDR3 DNA: TGTGCCAGCAGCTTAACGGCGGGGACAGGGGATTATGGCTACACCTTC. This gives the protein CASSLTAGTGDYGYTF.

The table lists this clonotype with a few counts. The chain is built from TRBV11-3 and TRBJ1-1; D is uncertain. Looked up from germline, CDR1 is SGHNT and CDR2 is YENEEA. The V end lost 5 bases, the J end lost 1 base, and 5 bases lay between the germline ends. This CDR3 contains 12 residues. The CDR3 sequence: CASSGRNTEAFF. In DNA form, the CDR3 reads TGTGCCAGCAGCGGGCGGAACACTGAAGCTTTCTTT. The full variable domain, its missing parts supplied by reference TRBV11-3 and TRBJ1-1, is EAGVVQSPRYKIIEKKQPVAFWCNPISGHNTLYWYLQNLGQGPELLIRYENEEAVDDSQLPKDRFSAERLKGVDSTLKIQPAELGDSAVYLCASSGRNTEAFFGQGTRLTVV.

The J gene is TRBJ1-2, the V gene TRBV7-9; TRBD1 is a possible D gene (6 bases). Germline assignment: CDR1 SEHNR and CDR2 FQNEAQ (reference sequence). Trimming stripped 5 bases from V and 3 bases from J, with 16 bases between. The CDR3 totals 15 residues. The CDR3 reads CASSPQWGADYGYTF. CDR3 nucleotides: TGTGCCAGCAGCCCCCAGTGGGGGGCGGACTATGGCTACACCTTC. The variable domain in full, completed from reference TRBV7-9 and TRBJ1-2, reads DTGVSQNPRHKITKRGQNVTFRCDPISEHNRLYWYRQTLGQGPEFLTYFQNEAQLEKSRLLSDRFSAERPKGSFSTLEIQRTEQGDSAMYLCASSPQWGADYGYTFGSGTRLTVV.

J is TRBJ1-2 and V is TRBV6-5; no firm D call. CDR1 and CDR2 (germline): MNHEY, SVGAGI. The V end was cut by 0 bases, the J end by 7 bases, with 12 bases between. The CDR3 is 14 residues long. Written as DNA, the CDR3 is TGTGCCAGCAGTTACTCGAGAGGGATGAGTGGCTACACCTTC. This translates into CASSYSRGMSGYTF.

In this sample, this clonotype turned up many times. The V call is TRBV29-1, the J call TRBJ1-2, with unresolved D. This CDR3 contains 14 residues. The V and J ends lost 6 bases and 3 bases respectively, with 17 bases between them. The germline V gene has CDR1 SQVTM and CDR2 ANQGSEA. This CDR3 is CSVAAVGQYYGYTF. The CDR3 nucleotides are TGCAGCGTCGCAGCGGTAGGGCAGTACTATGGCTACACCTTC.

The V gene is TRBV6-1, the J gene TRBJ1-1; D not certain. This CDR3 has 11 residues. The V gene lost 6 bases and the J gene lost 5 bases, with 7 bases spanning the gap. From germline, CDR1 is MNHNS and CDR2 SASEGT. The CDR3 region is CASRAITEAFF. The CDR3 DNA reads as TGTGCCAGCAGGGCGATAACTGAAGCTTTCTTT.

To note about this clonotype: It may be a read error: a sequence one base away is much more abundant. The gene calls are TRBV15 and TRBJ1-2; 7 positions agree with TRBD1. Germline V gene data show CDR1 as LNHNV and CDR2 as YYDKDF (reference sequence). The CDR3 loop spans 15 amino acids. CDR3 nucleotide sequence: TGTGCCACCAGCAGAGAGAGGGGGCTAGGCTATGGCCACACCTTC. Encoded protein: CATSRERGLGYGHTF.

In this sample, this clonotype turned up a few times. The chain couples TRBV28 to TRBJ2-5; a possible D gene is TRBD1 (5 bases). In germline, CDR1 is MDHEN, CDR2 SYDVKM. Between the trimmed V and J ends, which lost 6 bases and 0 bases, there was a span of 17 bases. The CDR3 is 16 residues long. CDR3 sequence (DNA): TGTGCCAGCAGCGCGATGACAGCAGGGTACCAAGAGACCCAGTACTTC. This encodes CASSAMTAGYQETQYF.

This clonotype appeared many times. The chain uses TRBV29-1 and TRBJ2-3, with D unresolved. Germline V gives CDR1 SQVTM, CDR2 ANQGSEA. The CDR3 length is 13 residues. Trimming cost V 3 bases and J 1 base, with 8 bases left between them. In nucleotides, the CDR3 is TGCAGCGTTGACTCGGACGGCACAGATACGCAGTATTTT. Its translation is CSVDSDGTDTQYF.

This clonotype came up a few times. V gene TRBV2 combines with J gene TRBJ1-2; 7 bases map to TRBD1. Per the germline V gene, CDR1 is SNHLY and CDR2 is FYNNEI. V dropped 5 bases and J dropped 5; count of bases not matched to a gene: 11. The CDR3 has 15 residues. CDR3 sequence: CASSSQTGSVYGYTF. CDR3 sequence (DNA): TGTGCCAGCAGTTCACAGACAGGGAGCGTGTATGGCTACACCTTC. Full variable domain (missing parts from reference TRBV2 and TRBJ1-2): EPEVTQTPSHQVTQMGQEVILRCVPISNHLYFYWYRQILGQKVEFLVSFYNNEISEKSEIFDDQFSVERPDGSNFTLKIRSTKLEDSAMYFCASSSQTGSVYGYTFGSGTRLTVV.

The J gene is TRBJ2-4, the V gene TRBV19; 8 bases agree with TRBD2. The better agreement between TRBJ2-7 and the DNA end casts doubt on the J call. Germline V gene data show CDR1 as LNHDA and CDR2 as SQIVND (reference sequence). The CDR3 is 15 amino acids. The DNA of the CDR3 is TGTGCCAGTAGTATCGGTCCGGGGGGGGCCTACGAGCAGTACTTC. This sequence encodes CASSIGPGGAYEQYF.

The chain combines TRBV10-3 with TRBJ2-2; D is possibly TRBD2 (6 bases). The CDR3 is made up of 13 amino acids. Per the germline V gene, CDR1 is ENHRY and CDR2 is SYGVKD. With 6 bases removed from V and 5 bases from J, the gap between germline ends came to 10 bases. CDR3 loop: CAIRIGGTGELFF. The CDR3 DNA follows: TGTGCCATCAGGATCGGGGGTACCGGGGAGCTGTTTTTT.

In its sample, this clonotype was seen a few times. This chain joins TRBV3-1 and TRBJ2-1; TRBD2 matches 9 bases. Trimming cost V 2 bases and J 6 bases; bases outside gene matches: 8. The CDR3 contains 16 residues. The germline CDR1 and CDR2 sequences are LGHDT and YNNKEL (reference sequence). The DNA for the CDR3 is TGTGCCAGCAGCCAATTTGCGGGGGGGCAATTCAATGAGCAGTTCTTC. This translates into CASSQFAGGQFNEQFF.